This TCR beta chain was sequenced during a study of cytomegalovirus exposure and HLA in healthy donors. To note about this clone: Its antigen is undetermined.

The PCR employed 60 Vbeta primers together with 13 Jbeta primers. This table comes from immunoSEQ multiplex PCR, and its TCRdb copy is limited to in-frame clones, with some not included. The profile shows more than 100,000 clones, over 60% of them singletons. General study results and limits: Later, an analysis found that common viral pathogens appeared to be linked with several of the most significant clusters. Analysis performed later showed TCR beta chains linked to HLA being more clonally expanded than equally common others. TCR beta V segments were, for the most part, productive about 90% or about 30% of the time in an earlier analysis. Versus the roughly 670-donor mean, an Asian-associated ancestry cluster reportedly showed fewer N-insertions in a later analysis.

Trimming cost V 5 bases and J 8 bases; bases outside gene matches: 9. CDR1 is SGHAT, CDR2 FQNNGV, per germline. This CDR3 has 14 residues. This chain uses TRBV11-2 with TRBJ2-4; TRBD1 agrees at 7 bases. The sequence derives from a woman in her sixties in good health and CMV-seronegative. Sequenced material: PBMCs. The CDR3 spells CASSLQTTGDIQYF. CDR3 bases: TGTGCCAGCAGCCTCCAGACCACAGGGGACATTCAGTACTTC.